Sequencing of this T cell receptor (beta chain) was carried out in a study of T-cell reconstitution after alpha-beta-depleted transplantation in children. A note on this clonotype: Its antigen is unidentified. One end of the junction varies from germline; a read error may be responsible.

Overall study results and limits: High day-60 TCRbeta diversity in some patients came from surviving recipient T cells and thymic progenitors. T-cell numbers and diversity one year post-transplant derived largely from freshly generated T cells. Several hundred expanded graft clones reportedly supplied alpha-beta T cells about two months after transplant.

The CDR3 covers 14 residues. CDR1 is MDHEN and CDR2 is SYDVKM in the germline V gene. Construction of the TCRbeta library involved unique molecular identifiers. TCRdb processed the PCR reads anew with MiXCR; each CDR3 protein has one entry. The repertoire consists of about 980,000 distinct CDR3 sequences, with about 30% occurring once and the leading ten covering 28%. The receptor comes from a boy under two years old who had a stem cell transplant for SCID, so the T cells may come from the graft donor. The V call is TRBV28, the J call TRBJ2-7; D is perhaps TRBD1 (6 bases). The starting material was PBMCs, mostly from graft donor cells, obtained 360 days after TCRalphabeta/CD19-depleted stem cell transplant. The CDR3 loop is CASILSRGRNEQYF. The CDR3 nucleotides are TGTGCCAGCATTTTATCCAGGGGTAGGAACGAGCAGTACTTC.